This T cell receptor beta chain was documented in a study of T cells after yellow fever vaccination. TCRdb independently ran MiXCR on the 5' RACE reads; one entry per CDR3 protein. The sample records some 560,000 distinct CDR3 sequences, about 17% being singletons. Trimming removed 4 bases at V and 0 bases at J, with 26 bases between. CDR3 length: 20 residues. Per the germline V gene, CDR1 is KGHDR and CDR2 is SFDVKD. This clonotype was obtained from a man aged 18-30 years who received the YFV17D yellow fever vaccine. V and J are TRBV24-1 and TRBJ1-1, with unresolved D. Sequences were derived from PBMCs, sampled around 5 days after the first yellow fever vaccination. The CDR3, as DNA: TGTGCCACCAGTGACCCACGGAGACTACACCAACGGTCCGTGAACACTGAAGCTTTCTTT. Translating it yields CATSDPRRLHQRSVNTEAFF.